A selection of T cell receptor beta chains follows, all from one sample in a study of T-cell memory formation after mild COVID-19. TCRdb itself ran the 5' RACE reads through MiXCR, one entry per CDR3 protein. The sample holds hundreds of thousands of distinct CDR3 sequences, about 18% seen once. Sequencing was done on a sample of PBMCs or a T cell subset sorted from them (not recorded which). These TCRs come from an adult woman who had mild COVID-19 (a few samples of this study predate the infection). Cell type and time point are not known. Both conserved end residues are part of each CDR3. The order of the fields is J gene, clone size, V gene, D gene, CDR3 protein, CDR3 DNA. D genes are given only for firm matches. Clone size is not always given. Where it is, it says once, few, many or a class for expanded clones.

TRBJ1-3	NA	TRBV7-2	NA	CASSPNIALNTIYF	TGTGCCAGCAGCCCGAATATAGCCCTTAATACCATATATTTT
TRBJ1-1	few	TRBV5-1	NA	CASSTEGVPSAFF	TGCGCCAGCAGTACAGAAGGGGTCCCCTCGGCTTTCTTT
TRBJ1-5	few	TRBV27	TRBD1	CASSEIRTGRYQPQHF	TGTGCCAGCAGTGAAATCCGGACAGGGCGGTATCAGCCCCAGCATTTT
TRBJ2-7	many	TRBV24-1	NA	CATSDPAGTYEQYF	TGTGCCACCAGTGATCCGGCCGGGACCTACGAGCAGTACTTC
TRBJ2-3	NA	TRBV12-3/TRBV12-4	NA	CASSSIQDTQYF	TGTGCCAGCAGTTCGATTCAAGATACGCAGTATTTT
TRBJ1-5	NA	TRBV6-6	NA	CASSLMGRGNQPQHF	TGTGCCAGCAGCCTTATGGGTAGGGGCAATCAGCCCCAGCATTTT
TRBJ1-4	few	TRBV6-5	NA	CASRRTATNEKLFF	TGTGCCAGCAGGCGGACAGCAACTAATGAAAAACTGTTTTTT
TRBJ1-1	NA	TRBV2	NA	CASSEIRGVDEAFF	TGTGCCAGCAGTGAAATTCGAGGGGTTGATGAAGCTTTCTTT
TRBJ2-7	NA	TRBV19	NA	CATGQAGQFGQYF	TGTGCCACCGGCCAAGCAGGACAGTTCGGGCAGTACTTC
TRBJ1-1	few	TRBV7-9	TRBD1	CASSDPTGGPTEAFF	TGTGCCAGCAGCGACCCGACAGGGGGCCCGACTGAAGCTTTCTTT
TRBJ1-5	NA	TRBV7-9	NA	CASSLSNKPQHF	TGTGCCAGCAGCTTAAGTAATAAGCCCCAGCATTTT
TRBJ2-7	few	TRBV15	NA	CATSRDTALSYEQYF	TGTGCCACCAGCAGAGATACGGCCCTATCCTACGAGCAGTACTTC
TRBJ2-1	few	TRBV29-1	TRBD2	CSFTSGPSRFF	TGCAGCTTTACTAGCGGGCCTTCTCGGTTCTTC
TRBJ1-1	NA	TRBV5-4	NA	CASSLGAAMNTEAFF	TGTGCCAGCAGCTTGGGGGCAGCTATGAACACTGAAGCTTTCTTT
TRBJ2-2	many	TRBV5-1	NA	CASSLFGPNTGELFF	TGCGCCAGCAGCTTATTTGGCCCGAACACCGGGGAGCTGTTTTTT
TRBJ2-7	few	TRBV15	NA	CATSRDALSSYEQYF	TGTGCCACCAGCAGAGACGCACTGTCCTCCTACGAGCAGTACTTC